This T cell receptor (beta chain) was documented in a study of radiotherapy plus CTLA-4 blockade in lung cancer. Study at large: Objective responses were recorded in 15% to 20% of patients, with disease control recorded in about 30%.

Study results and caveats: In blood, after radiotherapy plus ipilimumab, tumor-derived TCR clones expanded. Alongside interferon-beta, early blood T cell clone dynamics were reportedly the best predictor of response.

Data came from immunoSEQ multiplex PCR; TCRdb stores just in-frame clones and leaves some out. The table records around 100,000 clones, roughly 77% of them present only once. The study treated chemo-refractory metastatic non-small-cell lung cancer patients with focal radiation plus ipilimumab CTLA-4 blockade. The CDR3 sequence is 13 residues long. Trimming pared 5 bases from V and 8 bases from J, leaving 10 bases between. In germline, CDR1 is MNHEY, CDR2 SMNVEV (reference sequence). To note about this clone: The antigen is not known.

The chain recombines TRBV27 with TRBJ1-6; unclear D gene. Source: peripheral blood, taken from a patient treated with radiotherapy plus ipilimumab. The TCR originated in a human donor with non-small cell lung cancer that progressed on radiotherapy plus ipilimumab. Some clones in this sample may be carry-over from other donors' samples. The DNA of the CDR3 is TGTGCCAGCAGTCTCGTCGTTGATTCACCCCTCCACTTT. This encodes CASSLVVDSPLHF.